The 12 T cell receptor beta chains reported below all come from one sample, sequenced in a study of T cell changes during pregnancy in multiple sclerosis (dated by TCRdb to between 2018 and 2020). The protocol used for the library was the immunoSEQ multiplex PCR assay. TCRdb carries this immuneACCESS record with in-frame sequences only. Its versions omit some clonotypes, under half of them owing to an unresolved V gene in the studies checked, with the rest unexplained. The sample table contains under 70,000 clones; only one count was recorded for about 90% of them. The ten largest clones add up to roughly 0.7% of the sample. Sample: CD4+ T cells from peripheral blood mononuclear cells, taken in the first trimester of pregnancy. These receptors all come from a female donor with multiple sclerosis, enrolled in a pregnancy study.

V is TRBV5-4 and J is TRBJ1-2; TRBD1 matches at 8 bases. CDR1 and CDR2 from the germline V gene are SGHNT and YYREEE (reference sequence). Trimming removed 6 bases from V and 1 base from J; junction bases left unmatched: 5. The CDR3 contains 14 residues. The CDR3: CASTPGQVNYGYTF. The CDR3 DNA follows: TGTGCCAGCACCCCGGGACAGGTTAACTATGGCTACACCTTC.

CDR3 residues: CASSLARTGSQPQHF. The CDR3 DNA sequence: TGTGCCAGCAGCTTAGCGCGGACAGGGTCCCAGCCCCAGCATTTT. This chain uses TRBV7-2 with TRBJ1-5, with 8 bases lining up with TRBD1. The CDR3 contains 15 residues. V trimming: 0 bases; J trimming: 7 bases; junction bases outside the gene matches: 5. Per germline, CDR1 SGHTA and CDR2 FQGNSA. Drawing the rest from reference TRBV7-2 and TRBJ1-5, the complete variable domain is GAGVSQSPSNKVTEKGKDVELRCDPISGHTALYWYRQSLGQGLEFLIYFQGNSAPDKSGLPSDRFSAERTGGSVSTLTIQRTQQEDSAVYLCASSLARTGSQPQHFGDGTRLSIL.

This chain links TRBV9 with TRBJ1-4; no firm D call. V lost 3 bases and J lost 7, with 13 bases in between. This CDR3 has 14 residues. Germline V gene sequence: CDR1 SGDLS, CDR2 YYNGEE. This chain's CDR3 is CASSDGIGGEKLFF. DNA for the CDR3: TGTGCCAGCAGCGATGGCATTGGCGGTGAAAAACTGTTTTTT.

The chain links TRBV6-5 to TRBJ2-5; D perhaps matches TRBD2 (5 bases). The germline V gene encodes CDR1 MNHEY and CDR2 SVGAGI. Trimming removed 0 bases from V and 4 bases from J, with 12 bases in between. This CDR3 spans 15 amino acids. The CDR3: CASSYSSVPTETQYF. CDR3 coding DNA: TGTGCCAGCAGTTACTCTAGCGTTCCGACAGAGACCCAGTACTTC.

The genes are TRBV11-2 and TRBJ2-3; 9 bases line up with TRBD2. The germline V gene has CDR1 SGHAT and CDR2 FQNNGV. CDR3 size: 16 residues. The J segment lost 4 bases and the V segment lost 1 base, leaving 6 bases of the junction unmatched. The CDR3 coding sequence is TGTGCCAGCAGCTTAGGGCGGGGGGGATTATCAGATACGCAGTATTTT. This gives the protein CASSLGRGGLSDTQYF.

This chain joins TRBV25-1 and TRBJ1-2; a weak D match, TRBD1 (5 bases). The V gene lost 6 bases and the J gene lost 4 bases, with 15 bases spanning the gap. This CDR3 has 14 amino acids. Germline CDR1 is MGHDK and CDR2 is SYGVNS. The DNA for the CDR3 is TGTGCCAGCAGCGAACCAACGGGACTCTATGGCTACACCTTC. It codes for CASSEPTGLYGYTF.

The chain recombines TRBV10-3 with TRBJ2-3; 11 nucleotides agree with TRBD1. Germline CDR1 is ENHRY and CDR2 is SYGVKD. V shed 6 bases and J 8 bases; nucleotides not matched to a gene: 13. This CDR3 contains 16 residues. CDR3 DNA sequence: TGTGCCATCAGGCGGGGGGGACAGGGGGATGAGGGTACGCAGTATTTT. Protein sequence: CAIRRGGQGDEGTQYF.

This chain connects TRBV16 to TRBJ1-6; 9 bases are shared with TRBD1. Germline assignment: CDR1 KGHSY and CDR2 FQNENV. The CDR3 has 16 amino acids. Trimming cost V 4 bases and J 7 bases; bases outside gene matches: 8. In nucleotides, the CDR3 is TGTGCCAGCAGCCCGGGACAGGGATCGACCAATTCACCCCTCCACTTT. Translation gives CASSPGQGSTNSPLHF.

This chain joins TRBV28 and TRBJ1-2, with D tentatively TRBD1 (5 bases). Germline CDR1 and CDR2: MDHEN and SYDVKM. V was pared by 2 bases and J by 1 base, with 8 bases between. The CDR3 has 14 amino acids. As DNA, the CDR3 is TGTGCCAGCAGTTTAGGGGGGATTAACTATGGCTACACCTTC. Translation gives CASSLGGINYGYTF.

This clone was detected only once. The rearrangement joins TRBV5-5 to TRBJ1-5, with 8 nucleotides matching TRBD1. The CDR3 runs 15 residues. Germline CDR1 reads SGHKS; CDR2 reads YYEKEE (reference sequence). With V trimmed by 0 bases and J by 7 bases, 6 bases remained unmatched. The chain's CDR3 is CASSLGQGAAQPQHF. CDR3 DNA: TGTGCCAGCAGCTTGGGTCAGGGGGCAGCGCAGCCCCAGCATTTT.

CDR3 bases: TGTGCCAGCAGCACAGGGGACTTCCTAAGCCACGAGCAGTACTTC. It specifies CASSTGDFLSHEQYF. This sequence joins TRBV5-4 and TRBJ2-7, with D maybe TRBD1 (7 bases). Germline V gene sequence: CDR1 SGHNT, CDR2 YYREEE (reference sequence). The ends were cut back, 4 bases at V and 5 bases at J, with 19 bases in the middle. The CDR3 extends over 15 amino acids. Supplemented by reference TRBV5-4 and TRBJ2-7, the full variable domain reads ETGVTQSPTHLIKTRGQQVTLRCSSQSGHNTVSWYQQALGQGPQFIFQYYREEENGRGNFPPRFSGLQFPNYSSELNVNALELDDSALYLCASSTGDFLSHEQYFGPGTRLTVT.

V usage is TRBV10-3 and J usage is TRBJ1-2, with a tentative D call TRBD1 (6 bases). The CDR3 extends over 17 amino acids. Germline V gene lookup returns CDR1 ENHRY and CDR2 SYGVKD. V was pared by 0 bases and J by 3 bases, with 17 bases between. The CDR3 region is CAISESKATGRHYGYTF. The DNA of the CDR3 is TGTGCCATCAGTGAGTCGAAGGCGACAGGAAGACACTATGGCTACACCTTC.